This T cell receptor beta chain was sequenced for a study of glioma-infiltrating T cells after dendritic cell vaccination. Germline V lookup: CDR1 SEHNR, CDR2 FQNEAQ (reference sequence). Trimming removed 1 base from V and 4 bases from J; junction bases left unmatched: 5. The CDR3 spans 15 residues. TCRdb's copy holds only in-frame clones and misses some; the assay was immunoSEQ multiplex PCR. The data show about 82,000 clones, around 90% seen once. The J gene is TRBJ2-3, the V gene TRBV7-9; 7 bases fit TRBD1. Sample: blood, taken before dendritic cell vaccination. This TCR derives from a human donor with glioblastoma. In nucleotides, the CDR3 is TGTGCCAGCAGCTTAGACAGGGGTTTATCAGATACGCAGTATTTT. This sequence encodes CASSLDRGLSDTQYF.